These 24 T cell receptor beta chains came from one sample sequenced in a study of EBV T-cell therapy then PD-1 blockade in nasopharyngeal carcinoma. These TCRs are of unknown antigen specificity. Clones were sequenced by immunoSEQ multiplex PCR, and TCRdb holds only the in-frame ones, with some missing. The sample lists around 22,000 clones, 82% occurring once. Treatment: AdE1-LMPpoly-expanded autologous EBV-specific T-cell therapy followed by anti-PD-1 nivolumab. The material sequenced was CD8+ T cells from blood, taken at day -245 from a patient whose treatment included autologous EBV-specific T cells and nivolumab. The receptors were gathered from a man in his forties or fifties with nasopharyngeal carcinoma.

The V gene is TRBV5-1, the J gene TRBJ2-7; the D gene is possibly TRBD1 (5 bases). This CDR3 has 15 amino acids. The ends were cut back, 4 bases at V and 0 bases at J, with 14 bases in the middle. The V gene's germline CDR1 is SGHRS and CDR2 YFSETQ. CDR3 coding DNA: TGCGCCAGCAGCCCGAGGACATCGAGCTCCTACGAGCAGTACTTC. Protein sequence: CASSPRTSSSYEQYF.

The gene calls are TRBV19 and TRBJ2-3; 12 bases match TRBD2. Trimming at V came to 5 bases and at J to 3 bases, leaving 6 bases not matched to a gene. Germline lookup yields CDR1 LNHDA and CDR2 SQIVND (reference sequence). This CDR3 is 16 amino acids long. CDR3 nucleotide sequence: TGTGCCAGTAGTGCTCGACTAGCGGGGGTAACAGATACGCAGTATTTT. As protein: CASSARLAGVTDTQYF.

V usage is TRBV13 and J usage is TRBJ1-5, with a possible D match to TRBD1 (5 bases). With 3 bases removed from V and 0 bases from J, the gap between germline ends came to 6 bases. This CDR3 region has 14 residues. Looked up from germline, CDR1 is PRHDT and CDR2 is FYEKMQ (reference sequence). This CDR3 is CASSLRGSNQPQHF. Written as DNA, the CDR3 is TGTGCCAGCAGCTTGAGGGGTAGCAATCAGCCCCAGCATTTT.

The chain carries TRBV6-2 or TRBV6-3 and TRBJ2-3, with unresolved D. V shed 5 bases and J shed 0 bases, with 9 bases lying between them. CDR3 length equals 14 residues. The germline gives CDR1 MNHEY, CDR2 SVGEGT. CDR3: CASSQGASTDTQYF. CDR3 sequence (DNA): TGTGCCAGCAGTCAAGGAGCAAGCACAGATACGCAGTATTTT.

The rearrangement uses TRBV23-1 and TRBJ1-5; 7 nucleotides line up with TRBD1. TRBV23-1 is designated an ORF whose function remains uncertain. Trimming took 6 bases from V and 2 from J; bases not matched to a gene: 7. This CDR3 contains 15 residues. CDR3 bases: TGCGCCAGCAGACGCACAGGGGCGGGCAATCAGCCCCAGCATTTT. This translates into CASRRTGAGNQPQHF.

This rearrangement joins TRBV6-5 to TRBJ2-3; 10 bases align to TRBD2. The CDR3 loop spans 16 amino acids. The ends lost 0 bases at V and 5 bases at J; junction bases unmatched: 5. Per the germline V gene, CDR1 is MNHEY and CDR2 is SVGAGI. The CDR3 sequence is CASSYSLAGEEDTQYF. Written as DNA, the CDR3 is TGTGCCAGCAGTTACTCGCTAGCGGGGGAAGAAGATACGCAGTATTTT.

The genes are TRBV7-9 and TRBJ1-4; D is unresolved. Trimming removed 3 bases from V and 7 bases from J, with 6 bases in between. The CDR3 covers 12 residues. CDR1 and CDR2 (germline): SEHNR, FQNEAQ (reference sequence). CDR3 nucleotide sequence: TGTGCCAGCAGCTTTGGCGGTGAAAAACTGTTTTTT. It yields the protein CASSFGGEKLFF. Full variable domain (missing parts from reference TRBV7-9 and TRBJ1-4): DTGVSQNPRHKITKRGQNVTFRCDPISEHNRLYWYRQTLGQGPEFLTYFQNEAQLEKSRLLSDRFSAERPKGSFSTLEIQRTEQGDSAMYLCASSFGGEKLFFGSGTQLSVL.

The chain employs TRBV4-1 and TRBJ2-1, with D perhaps matching TRBD1 (5 bases). The CDR3 is 15 residues long. Germline V gene data show CDR1 as MGHRA and CDR2 as YSYEKL. The V end lost 7 bases, the J end lost 1 base, and 14 bases lay between the germline ends. DNA for the CDR3: TGCGCCAGCACCTCAGGGCCCGATTCCTACAATGAGCAGTTCTTC. It is translated as CASTSGPDSYNEQFF.

V and J are TRBV29-1 and TRBJ1-2, with D unresolved. The CDR3 runs 12 residues. Germline lookup yields CDR1 SQVTM and CDR2 ANQGSEA. V was pared by 6 bases and J by 3 bases, with 11 bases between. The CDR3: CSVRGGYYGYTF. The CDR3 DNA is TGCAGCGTACGAGGAGGGTACTATGGCTACACCTTC.

Remarks on this clone: The identical CDR3 is also encoded by other nucleotide sequences in the sample. The genes are TRBV6-2 or TRBV6-3 and TRBJ2-6; maybe TRBD2 (5 bases). Looked up from germline, CDR1 is MNHEY and CDR2 is SVGEGT. The CDR3 length is 15 residues. Deletions cut 3 bases from V and 0 bases from J, with 6 bases between. The CDR3 loop reads CASSYRGSGANVLTF. The DNA of the CDR3 is TGTGCCAGCAGTTATCGGGGCTCTGGGGCCAACGTCCTGACTTTC.

This chain connects TRBV9 to TRBJ2-6, with D unresolved. The germline gives CDR1 SGDLS, CDR2 YYNGEE. This CDR3 region has 15 residues. V was shortened by 3 bases and J by 1 base, with 8 bases between the two germline ends. The CDR3 DNA sequence: TGTGCCAGCAGCGAGAGCATATCTGGGGCCAACGTCCTGACTTTC. Translated, it gives CASSESISGANVLTF.

This chain joins TRBV7-6 and TRBJ2-1, with 9 bases identical to TRBD1. Trimming at V came to 4 bases and at J to 10 bases, leaving 8 bases not matched to a gene. The germline gives CDR1 SGHVS, CDR2 FNYEAQ. The CDR3 is made up of 14 amino acids. The CDR3: CASSSPGQGWEQFF. The CDR3 region has the DNA TGTGCCAGCAGCTCACCGGGACAGGGCTGGGAGCAGTTCTTC.

The V and J genes are TRBV7-3 and TRBJ1-1, with D hard to call. Looked up from germline, CDR1 is SGHTA and CDR2 is FQGTGA. The CDR3 runs 14 residues. Trimming removed 2 bases from V and 0 bases from J, with 7 bases in between. CDR3 coding DNA: TGTGCCAGCAGCTTAGGGGTGGTGAACACTGAAGCTTTCTTT. This sequence encodes CASSLGVVNTEAFF.

This clone is a singleton in its sample. The chain couples TRBV5-8 to TRBJ1-5, with D maybe TRBD1 (6 bases). V was pared by 5 bases and J by 0 bases, with 12 bases between. The CDR3 is 15 residues long. Germline V CDR1 and CDR2: SGHTS, YDEGEE. Here the CDR3 DNA reads TGTGCCAGCAGTATCCAGGGGTATAGCAATCAGCCCCAGCATTTT. Protein product: CASSIQGYSNQPQHF.

The rearrangement links TRBV6-4 to TRBJ2-3; no definite D call. The CDR3 loop spans 15 amino acids. Per the germline V gene, CDR1 is MRHNA and CDR2 is SNTAGT. The V end was cut by 0 bases, the J end by 0 bases, with 7 bases between. CDR3 sequence reads: CASSDSIGSTDTQYF. CDR3 DNA: TGTGCCAGCAGTGACTCAATAGGTAGCACAGATACGCAGTATTTT.

The chain uses TRBV7-8 and TRBJ2-1; TRBD1 is a possible D gene (6 bases). Trimming removed 5 bases at V and 6 bases at J, with 11 bases between. The CDR3 is made up of 13 amino acids. The V gene's germline CDR1 is SGHVS and CDR2 FQNEAQ. The CDR3 DNA is TGTGCCAGCAGCGGGGACACCCTCAATGAGCAGTTCTTC. Translated: CASSGDTLNEQFF.

A word on this clone: Other nucleotide sequences from this sample produce the same CDR3. The chain employs TRBV6-2 or TRBV6-3 and TRBJ2-6; D remains ambiguous. Germline V gene lookup returns CDR1 MNHEY and CDR2 SVGEGT. The CDR3 extends over 14 amino acids. V lost 2 bases and J lost 0, with 2 bases in between. In DNA, the CDR3 is TGTGCCAGCAGTTACGACTCTGGGGCCAACGTCCTGACTTTC. Translated, it gives CASSYDSGANVLTF.

The genes are TRBV5-5 and TRBJ2-7; D remains unclear. The germline V and J ends were trimmed by 1 base and 1 base, with 3 bases remaining between them. In germline, CDR1 is SGHKS, CDR2 YYEKEE (reference sequence). This CDR3 has 12 residues. The CDR3 region is CASSLRSYEQYF. CDR3 DNA sequence: TGTGCCAGCAGCTTGAGGTCCTACGAGCAGTACTTC.

The chain recombines TRBV11-2 with TRBJ1-4; 10 nucleotides line up with TRBD1. V trimming: 5 bases; J trimming: 4 bases; junction bases outside the gene matches: 4. The CDR3 is made up of 15 amino acids. The germline V gene encodes CDR1 SGHAT and CDR2 FQNNGV. The CDR3 nucleotides read TGTGCCAGCAGCCTCAGGACAGGGGGTAATGAAAAACTGTTTTTT. Amino acid sequence: CASSLRTGGNEKLFF.

The chain recombines TRBV6-1 with TRBJ1-6; TRBD1 agrees at 8 bases. J was trimmed by 4 bases and V by 4 bases; bases with no gene match: 6. The CDR3 extends over 16 amino acids. The germline gives CDR1 MNHNS, CDR2 SASEGT. The CDR3 reads CASSGETGEYNSPLHF. The CDR3 nucleotides read TGTGCCAGCAGTGGAGAGACAGGGGAGTATAATTCACCCCTCCACTTT.

This sequence joins TRBV19 and TRBJ1-1; perhaps TRBD1 as D (6 bases). V was cut by 6 bases and J by 5 bases, with 13 bases left in between. Germline values: CDR1 LNHDA, CDR2 SQIVND (reference sequence). The length of the CDR3 is 13 residues. The CDR3 here is CASRPDSFTEAFF. The DNA for the CDR3 is TGTGCCAGTAGACCGGACAGTTTTACTGAAGCTTTCTTT.

This chain connects TRBV29-1 to TRBJ1-4; tentative D call: TRBD1 (5 bases). This CDR3 spans 13 amino acids. The germline CDR1 and CDR2 sequences are SQVTM and ANQGSEA. With 7 bases removed from V and 3 bases from J, the gap between germline ends came to 12 bases. The CDR3 DNA reads as TGCAGCGCCCGGACACTTTCTAATGAAAAACTGTTTTTT. It translates to CSARTLSNEKLFF.

The V gene is TRBV28, the J gene TRBJ1-2; no reliable D call. V lost 8 bases and J lost 4, with 17 bases in between. This CDR3 contains 14 residues. Germline CDR1 MDHEN, CDR2 SYDVKM. In nucleotides, the CDR3 is TGTGCCAGCGTTCCCCTGAACACATTCTATGGCTACACCTTC. Translating it yields CASVPLNTFYGYTF.

CDR3 loop: CASSFWGEGEAFF. The DNA of the CDR3 is TGTGCCAGCAGTTTTTGGGGGGAGGGTGAAGCTTTCTTT. The J gene is TRBJ1-1, the V gene TRBV27, with TRBD1 as a possible D gene (5 bases). Trimming stripped 3 bases from V and 7 bases from J, with 12 bases between. The V gene's germline CDR1 is MNHEY and CDR2 SMNVEV (reference sequence). CDR3 length: 13 residues.